This TCR beta chain was retrieved from a study of cytomegalovirus exposure and HLA in healthy donors. Points from the study as a whole: Some 150 TCR beta chains were listed as cytomegalovirus-associated. Rare TCR sequences dominated, though some public TCRs recurred in many donors. The authors confirmed in vitro that a few CMV-associated chains were specific for CMV antigens.

The CDR3 is 15 amino acids. Germline V lookup: CDR1 SGHNT, CDR2 YYREEE (reference sequence). The J segment lost 2 bases and the V segment lost 4 bases, leaving 6 bases of the junction unmatched. Separate from the approximately 670-subject first cohort, the 120-subject validation cohort was the one that the donors belonged to. Only in-frame clones appear in the TCRdb table, and some are missing; sequencing was by immunoSEQ multiplex PCR. Of about 76,000 clones in the sample, 85% to 95% were seen once. In the case of this clone: What it recognizes is unknown.

Sequenced input: PBMCs. The clonotype comes from a young woman in good health and CMV-seropositive. The chain employs TRBV5-4 and TRBJ2-1; 7 bases line up with TRBD2. CDR3 residues: CASSPASGTYNEQFF. DNA for the CDR3: TGTGCCAGCAGCCCCGCTAGCGGCACCTACAATGAGCAGTTCTTC. Together with reference TRBV5-4 and TRBJ2-1, the CDR3 gives the full variable domain: ETGVTQSPTHLIKTRGQQVTLRCSSQSGHNTVSWYQQALGQGPQFIFQYYREEENGRGNFPPRFSGLQFPNYSSELNVNALELDDSALYLCASSPASGTYNEQFFGPGTRLTVL.